This T cell receptor beta chain was sequenced in a study of early T cells in non-severe SARS-CoV-2 infection. Turning to the study itself: Bulk RNA taken from unsorted whole blood was sequenced, leaving chains unpaired. Study-wide results and limits: The matching step, a VDJdb search, favored anti-spike CD8 responses and missed private and CD4 specificities.

As concerns this clonotype: Antigen specificity is unknown.

Attached unique molecular identifiers marked individual cDNA molecules. TCRdb re-derived calls from the 5' RACE reads in MiXCR, one entry per CDR3 protein. The sample has 55,000 or so distinct CDR3 sequences; about an eighth are singletons. Material: whole blood. This clonotype was sampled from an adult who was a healthcare worker with PCR-confirmed SARS-CoV-2 infection or an uninfected control (not recorded which).

The CDR3 spells CASSLLSPGLDTGELFF. In DNA, the CDR3 is TGTGCCAGCAGCCTATTGAGCCCAGGGTTAGACACCGGGGAGCTGTTTTTT. This chain links TRBV7-9 with TRBJ2-2; tentatively, D is TRBD1 (5 bases). This CDR3 spans 17 amino acids. The germline gives CDR1 SEHNR, CDR2 FQNEAQ (reference sequence). V lost 5 bases and J lost 3, with 19 bases in between.